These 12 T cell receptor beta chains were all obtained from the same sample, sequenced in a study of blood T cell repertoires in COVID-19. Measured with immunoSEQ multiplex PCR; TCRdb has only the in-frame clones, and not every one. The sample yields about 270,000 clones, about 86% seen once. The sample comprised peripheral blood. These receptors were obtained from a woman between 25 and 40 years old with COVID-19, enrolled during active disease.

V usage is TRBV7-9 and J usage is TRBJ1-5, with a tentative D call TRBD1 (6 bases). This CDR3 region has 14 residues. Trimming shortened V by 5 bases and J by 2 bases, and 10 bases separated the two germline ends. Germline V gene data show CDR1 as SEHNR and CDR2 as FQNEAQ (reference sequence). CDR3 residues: CASSADRGNQPQHF. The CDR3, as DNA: TGTGCCAGCAGCGCGGACAGAGGCAATCAGCCCCAGCATTTT.

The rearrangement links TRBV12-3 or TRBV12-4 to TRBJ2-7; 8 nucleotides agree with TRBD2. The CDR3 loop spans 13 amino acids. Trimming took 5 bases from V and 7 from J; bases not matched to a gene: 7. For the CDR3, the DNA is TGTGCCAGCAGTCCTGGGACTAGGTATGAGCAGTACTTC. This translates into CASSPGTRYEQYF.

CDR3 residues: CASSQVGDRGYGYTF. DNA for the CDR3: TGCGCCAGCAGCCAAGTAGGCGACAGGGGCTATGGCTACACCTTC. This chain connects TRBV4-1 to TRBJ1-2, with 8 positions matching TRBD1. V was clipped by 1 base and J by 4 bases; unmatched bases: 5. Germline lookup yields CDR1 MGHRA and CDR2 YSYEKL. The CDR3 consists of 15 residues.

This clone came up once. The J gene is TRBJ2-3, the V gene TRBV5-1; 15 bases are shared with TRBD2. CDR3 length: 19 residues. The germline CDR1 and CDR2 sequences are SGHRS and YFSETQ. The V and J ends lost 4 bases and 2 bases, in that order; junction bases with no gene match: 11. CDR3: CASSAKSGLAGGYTDTQYF. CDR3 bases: TGCGCCAGCAGCGCAAAGTCGGGACTAGCGGGGGGTTACACAGATACGCAGTATTTT.

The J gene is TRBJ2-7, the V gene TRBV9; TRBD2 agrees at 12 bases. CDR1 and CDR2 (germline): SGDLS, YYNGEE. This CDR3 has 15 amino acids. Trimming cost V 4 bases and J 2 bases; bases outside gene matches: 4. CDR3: CASSLGLAGTYEQYF. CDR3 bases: TGTGCCAGCAGCCTTGGACTAGCGGGGACCTACGAGCAGTACTTC.

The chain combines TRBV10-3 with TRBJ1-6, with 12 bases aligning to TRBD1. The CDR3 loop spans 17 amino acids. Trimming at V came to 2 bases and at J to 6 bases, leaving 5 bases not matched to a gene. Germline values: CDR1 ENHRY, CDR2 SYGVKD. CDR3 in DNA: TGTGCCATCAGTGAGGGGGACAGGGGGCGCGGTAATTCACCCCTCCACTTT. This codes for CAISEGDRGRGNSPLHF.

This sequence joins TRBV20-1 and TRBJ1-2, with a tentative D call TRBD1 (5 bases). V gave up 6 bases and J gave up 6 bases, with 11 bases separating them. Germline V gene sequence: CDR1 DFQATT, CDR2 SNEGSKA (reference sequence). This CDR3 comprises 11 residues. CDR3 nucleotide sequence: TGCAGTGCGAATAGGGGTAATGGCTACACCTTC. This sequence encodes CSANRGNGYTF.

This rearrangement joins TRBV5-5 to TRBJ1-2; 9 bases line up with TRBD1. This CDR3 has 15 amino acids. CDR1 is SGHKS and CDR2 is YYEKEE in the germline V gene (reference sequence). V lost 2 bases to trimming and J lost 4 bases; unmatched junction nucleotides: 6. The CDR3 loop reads CASSFGQGHRYGYTF. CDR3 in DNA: TGTGCCAGCAGCTTCGGACAGGGGCATCGCTATGGCTACACCTTC.

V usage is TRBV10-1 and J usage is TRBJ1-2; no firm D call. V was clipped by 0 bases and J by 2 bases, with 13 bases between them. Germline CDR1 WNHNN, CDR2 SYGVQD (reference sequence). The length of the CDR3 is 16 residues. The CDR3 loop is CASSESSAGENYGYTF. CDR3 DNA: TGCGCCAGCAGTGAGTCGAGTGCCGGGGAGAACTATGGCTACACCTTC.

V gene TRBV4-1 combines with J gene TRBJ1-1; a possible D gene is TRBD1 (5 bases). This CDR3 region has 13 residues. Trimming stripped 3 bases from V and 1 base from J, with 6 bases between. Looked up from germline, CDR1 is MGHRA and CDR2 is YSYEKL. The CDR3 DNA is TGCGCCAGCAGCCATACAGGGAACACTGAAGCTTTCTTT. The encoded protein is CASSHTGNTEAFF.

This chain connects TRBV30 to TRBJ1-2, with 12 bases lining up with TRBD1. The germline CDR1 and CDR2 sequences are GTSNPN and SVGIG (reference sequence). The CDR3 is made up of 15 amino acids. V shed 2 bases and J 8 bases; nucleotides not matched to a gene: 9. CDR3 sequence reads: CAWSHLGQGAGGYTF. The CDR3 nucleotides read TGTGCCTGGAGTCATTTGGGACAGGGGGCAGGAGGCTACACCTTC.

Here the CDR3 reads CASSCFRAQVLAGETQYF. The CDR3 DNA is TGTGCCAGCAGCTGTTTCCGGGCCCAGGTTCTAGCGGGGGAGACCCAGTACTTC. The chain employs TRBV11-2 and TRBJ2-5, with TRBD2 matching 9 bases. V trimming: 4 bases; J trimming: 5 bases; junction bases outside the gene matches: 17. This CDR3 region has 18 residues. The germline CDR1 and CDR2 sequences are SGHAT and FQNNGV.